This T cell receptor (beta chain) was profiled in a study of T cells in Graves' hyperthyroidism and ophthalmopathy. Study conclusions and caveats: Most expanded thyroid clonotypes above 0.001 also appeared in blood.

This clonotype was detected many times. Its specificity is unknown. PBMCs were sourced from 9 to 10 ml fresh peripheral blood. This CDR3 spans 15 amino acids. V lost 5 bases, J lost 1 base, and 14 bases lay in between. Amplification of TCR beta CDR3 regions used RNA as the template. The primer set for the first-round RT-PCR of the TCR CDR3 was HTBI. TCRdb itself ran the multiplex PCR reads through MiXCR, one entry per CDR3 protein. The data contain 350,000 to 450,000 distinct CDR3 sequences, roughly 14% of them singletons. This rearrangement joins TRBV12-3 or TRBV12-4 to TRBJ1-1; the D gene is possibly TRBD1 (6 bases). The sequenced material came from blood. The sequence came from a woman aged 55-69 years with Graves' hyperthyroidism. The CDR3 coding sequence is TGTGCCAGCAGTCCTACCGGGACACCGAACACTGAAGCTTTCTTT. Its translation: CASSPTGTPNTEAFF.